The next 5 T cell receptor beta chains were all read from a single sample in a study of T cell clonality in common variable immunodeficiency. Profiling relied on immunoSEQ multiplex PCR, and the TCRdb table lists in-frame clones only, not all of them. This repertoire holds roughly 58,000 clones, and none appear only once. What was sequenced was peripheral blood mononuclear cells. The source of these receptors is a person aged 18 to 70 in good health.

There are many counts of this clone. The read ends 3 residues shy of where the CDR3 ends; the end is completed using the germline J gene. The chain is built from TRBV19 and TRBJ1-2, with 7 bases matching TRBD1. The CDR3 covers 13 residues. Germline CDR1 LNHDA, CDR2 SQIVND (reference sequence). The covered CDR3 bases are TGTGCCAGTAGTGTGACAGGGTTTAGGGGC. Protein product: CASSVTGFRG. The whole CDR3 sequence is CASSVTGFRGYTF.

This clone appeared many times. One end of the junction varies from germline; a read error may be responsible. The CDR3 goes on 3 residues after the read ends, and that part is filled in from the germline J gene. J is TRBJ2-1 and V is TRBV18, with 11 positions matching TRBD2. This CDR3 comprises 14 residues. Per the germline V gene, CDR1 is KGHSH and CDR2 is LQKENI. The CDR3 loop reads CASSPLAGAGEQFF. The DNA read from the CDR3 is TGTGCCAGCTCGCCACTAGCGGGAGCGGGTGAG.

This clone occurred many times. The CDR3 extends 3 residues past the end of the read, so its final part is completed from the germline J gene. The chain carries TRBV29-1 and TRBJ1-2; D is possibly TRBD1 (5 bases). This CDR3 contains 12 residues. CDR1 and CDR2 from the germline V gene are SQVTM and ANQGSEA. Trimming shortened V by 4 bases and J by 4 bases, and 10 bases separated the two germline ends. The chain's CDR3 is CSVGGPGYGYTF. The sequenced CDR3 bases are TGCAGCGTTGGGGGCCCGGGCTATGGC. Looking up the rest from reference TRBV29-1 and TRBJ1-2 gives the full variable domain: SAVISQKPSRDICQRGTSLTIQCQVDSQVTMMFWYRQQPGQSLTLIATANQGSEATYESGFVIDKFPISRPNLTFSTLTVSNMSPEDSSIYLCSVGGPGYGYTFGSGTRLTVV.

This clone was seen many times. The sequence runs out 3 residues before the end of the CDR3; the remainder is reconstructed from the germline J gene. The rearrangement uses TRBV20-1 and TRBJ2-3; maybe TRBD2 (6 bases). V lost 3 bases and J 6 bases, leaving 10 bases between the germline ends. The CDR3 spans 12 residues. The germline V gene has CDR1 DFQATT and CDR2 SNEGSKA (reference sequence). The sequenced part of the CDR3 DNA is TGCAGTGCTAGGGTAGCGGACGATACG. Protein: CSARVADDT. The full-length CDR3 reads as CSARVADDTQYF.

This clone was detected many times. The DNA ends 3 residues before the CDR3 does, and the rest of the CDR3 is filled in from the germline J gene. This sequence joins TRBV28 and TRBJ2-2, with TRBD1 identical over 12 bases. The ends lost 2 bases at V and 7 bases at J; junction bases unmatched: 5. Germline CDR1 is MDHEN and CDR2 is SYDVKM. The CDR3 totals 16 residues. Here the CDR3 reads CASSLLGQGAVGELFF. Partial CDR3 DNA: TGTGCCAGCAGTTTACTGGGACAGGGGGCGGTCGGGGAG.